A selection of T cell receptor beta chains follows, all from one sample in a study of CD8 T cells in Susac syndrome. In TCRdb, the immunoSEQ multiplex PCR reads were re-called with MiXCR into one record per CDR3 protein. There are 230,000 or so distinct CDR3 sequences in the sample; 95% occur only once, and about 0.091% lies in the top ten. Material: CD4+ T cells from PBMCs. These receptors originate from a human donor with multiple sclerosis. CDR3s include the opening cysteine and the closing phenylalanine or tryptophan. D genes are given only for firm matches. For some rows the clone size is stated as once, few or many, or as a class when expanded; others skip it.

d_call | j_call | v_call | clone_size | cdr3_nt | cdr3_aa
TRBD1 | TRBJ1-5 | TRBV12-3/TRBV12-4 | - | TGTGCCAGCAGTAATCCGGGACAGGGTAATCAGCCCCAGCATTTT | CASSNPGQGNQPQHF
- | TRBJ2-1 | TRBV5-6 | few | TGTGCCAGCAGTTTAGACAGATACAATGAGCAGTTCTTC | CASSLDRYNEQFF
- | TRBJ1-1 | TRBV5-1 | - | TGCGCCAGCAGCTTGTCAGGGGCGTCGGAAGCTTTCTTT | CASSLSGASEAFF
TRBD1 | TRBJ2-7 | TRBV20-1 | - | TGCAGTGCGGGGACAGGGGGTACCTACGAGCAGTACTTC | CSAGTGGTYEQYF
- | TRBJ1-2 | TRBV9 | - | TGTGCCAGCAGCCCCCGGACAGCCTCTAACTATGGCTACACCTTC | CASSPRTASNYGYTF
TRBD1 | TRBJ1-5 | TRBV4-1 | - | TGCGCCAGCAGCCAAAGGGACAGGATGATCAATCAGCCCCAGCATTTT | CASSQRDRMINQPQHF
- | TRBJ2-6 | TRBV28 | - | TGTGCCAGCAGTTTCCTGGGACCTGGGGCCAACGTCCTGACTTTC | CASSFLGPGANVLTF
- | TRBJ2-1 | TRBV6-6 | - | TGTGCCAGCAGTCGTATGGATGAGCAGTTCTTC | CASSRMDEQFF
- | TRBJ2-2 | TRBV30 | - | TGTGCCTGGAGTATCTATCGAAGAGGGGGCACCGGGGAGCTGTTTTTT | CAWSIYRRGGTGELFF
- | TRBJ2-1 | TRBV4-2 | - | TGTGCCAGCAGCGGGGGGGCGTCCTACAATGAGCAGTTCTTC | CASSGGASYNEQFF
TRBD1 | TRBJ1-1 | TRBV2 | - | TGTGCCACACGGACAGGGGTCACTGAAGCTTTCTTT | CATRTGVTEAFF
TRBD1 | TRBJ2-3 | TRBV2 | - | TGTGCCAGCAGTGTTTCATGGGACAGGGGCGCAGATACGCAGTATTTT | CASSVSWDRGADTQYF
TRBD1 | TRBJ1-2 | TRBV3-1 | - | TGTGCCAGCAGCCACTCCTCCGGGACAGGAGCCCCTGTATATGGCTACACCTTC | CASSHSSGTGAPVYGYTF
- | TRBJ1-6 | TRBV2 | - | TGTGCCAGCAGTGATAGTGTCACATCCCTCCACTTT | CASSDSVTSLHF
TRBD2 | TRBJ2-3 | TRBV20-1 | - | TGCAGTGCCCAAACTAGCGGGAGGTCCACAGATACGCAGTATTTT | CSAQTSGRSTDTQYF
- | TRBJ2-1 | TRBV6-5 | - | TGTGCCAGCAGTTTCGACAACGAGGAGTTCTTC | CASSFDNEEFF
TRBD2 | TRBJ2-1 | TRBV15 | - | TGTGCCACCAGCAGGTCTCCTAGCGGGAGGGTCTCCTACAATGAGCAGTTCTTC | CATSRSPSGRVSYNEQFF
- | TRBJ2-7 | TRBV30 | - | TGTGCCTGGAGTGTAGAGCGACTCATCCCCGAGCAGTACTTC | CAWSVERLIPEQYF
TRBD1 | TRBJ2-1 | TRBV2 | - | TGTGCCAGCAGTGGTGACAGGGGGACGGGTGAGCAGTTCTTC | CASSGDRGTGEQFF
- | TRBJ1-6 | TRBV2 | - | TGTGCCAGCTACGGAGGTGGGCAGGGTAATTCACCCCTCCACTTT | CASYGGGQGNSPLHF
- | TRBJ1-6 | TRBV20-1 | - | TGCAGTGCTAGACAGACTGGTGGTGCTGGGACCCTCCACTTT | CSARQTGGAGTLHF
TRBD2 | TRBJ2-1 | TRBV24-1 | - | TGTGCCACGAGCCCCCGGGGAGCGGGAAACAATGAGCAGTTCTTC | CATSPRGAGNNEQFF
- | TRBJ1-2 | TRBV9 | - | TGTGCCAGCAGCGTAGATGTAGACCCTCCGGGTGGCTACACCTTC | CASSVDVDPPGGYTF
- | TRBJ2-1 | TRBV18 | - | TGTGCCAGCTCACCTACCCGATACAGGGAACGCAATGAGCAGTTCTTC | CASSPTRYRERNEQFF
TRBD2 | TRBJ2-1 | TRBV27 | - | TGTGCCAGCAGTTTATTGACTAGCGGGAGGGCCGGGAATGAGCAGTTCTTC | CASSLLTSGRAGNEQFF
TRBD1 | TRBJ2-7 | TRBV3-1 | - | TGTGCCAGCAGCCAAGCAACAGGGGCGTACGAGCAGTACTTC | CASSQATGAYEQYF
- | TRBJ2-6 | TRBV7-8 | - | TGTGCCAGCAGCTTATCCAGGGCCGGGGCCAACGTCCTGACTTTC | CASSLSRAGANVLTF
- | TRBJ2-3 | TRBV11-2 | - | TGTGCCAGCAGCTTAGTTCCCTCAGATACGCAGTATTTT | CASSLVPSDTQYF
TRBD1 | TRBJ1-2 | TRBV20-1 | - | TGCAGTGCCCGGGACAGGGTCTCTGGCTACACCTTC | CSARDRVSGYTF
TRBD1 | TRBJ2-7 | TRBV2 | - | TGTGCCAGCAGTGTATCCGGGACAGCCGCCTCCGAGCAGTACTTC | CASSVSGTAASEQYF
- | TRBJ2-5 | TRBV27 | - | TGTGCCAGCAGTACCCTCCCCCAAGAGACCCAGTACTTC | CASSTLPQETQYF
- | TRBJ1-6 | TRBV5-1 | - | TGCGCCAGCAGCTTGGGGCTGGGAGGGGCCGATTCACCCCTCCACTTT | CASSLGLGGADSPLHF
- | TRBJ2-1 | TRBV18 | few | TGTGCCAGCTCACCTAGCTCCTACAATGAGCAGTTCTTC | CASSPSSYNEQFF
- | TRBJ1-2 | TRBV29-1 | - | TGCAGCGTTGAGTCGTCTGGTCGGGGATTGCGCTATGGCTACACCTTC | CSVESSGRGLRYGYTF
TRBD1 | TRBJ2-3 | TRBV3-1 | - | TGTGCCAGCAGCCAATGGGACAGGGGAAGCACAGATACGCAGTATTTT | CASSQWDRGSTDTQYF
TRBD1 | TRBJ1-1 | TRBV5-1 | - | TGCGCCAGCAGCACCGGACAGGGGCCAATGAACACTGAAGCTTTCTTT | CASSTGQGPMNTEAFF
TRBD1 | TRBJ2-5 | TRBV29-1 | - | TGCAGCGGAGACGGGACAGGGGGACAAGAGACCCAGTACTTC | CSGDGTGGQETQYF
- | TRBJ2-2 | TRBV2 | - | TGTGCCAGCAGGAAGACAGTTGAGGGGGAGCTGTTTTTT | CASRKTVEGELFF
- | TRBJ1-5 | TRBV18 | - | TGTGCCAGCTCACCACTGGGGGAAGGGCAGCCCCAGCATTTT | CASSPLGEGQPQHF
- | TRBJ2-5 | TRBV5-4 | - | TGTGCCAGCAGCTTGGTCGGGGGGACAAGGGAGACCCAGTACTTC | CASSLVGGTRETQYF
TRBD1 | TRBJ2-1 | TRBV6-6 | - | TGTGCCAGCAGTTATACAGGGGTAGTGGGGGAGCAGTTCTTC | CASSYTGVVGEQFF
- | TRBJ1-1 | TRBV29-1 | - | TGCAGCGTTGTTGGGACCTTGAACACTGAAGCTTTCTTT | CSVVGTLNTEAFF
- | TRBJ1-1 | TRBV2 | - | TGTGCCAGCACCGACCAGGTTATAAACACTGAAGCTTTCTTT | CASTDQVINTEAFF
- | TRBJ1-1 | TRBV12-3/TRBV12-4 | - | TGTGCCAGCAGTGAAACAGGGTTAACTTTCTTT | CASSETGLTFF
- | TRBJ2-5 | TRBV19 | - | TGTGCCAGTAGCCGCCCCCAGGAGACCCAGTACTTC | CASSRPQETQYF
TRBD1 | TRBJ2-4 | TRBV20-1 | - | TGCAGTGCTAAACTCTTCAACAGGGGCGACATTCAGTACTTC | CSAKLFNRGDIQYF
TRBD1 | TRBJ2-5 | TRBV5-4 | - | TGTGCCAGCAGCCGGGACAGGGTCAAGTCAGAGACCCAGTACTTC | CASSRDRVKSETQYF
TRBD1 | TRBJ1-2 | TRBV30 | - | TGTGCCTGGAGTACAGGGGGCCTCTATGGCTACACCTTC | CAWSTGGLYGYTF